This entry lists 28 T cell receptor beta chains sequenced from one sample in a study of metastatic and nonmetastatic thyroid tumors. The entire patient cohort was treatment-naive prior to thyroid surgery. TCRdb reprocessed the PCR reads via MiXCR. Of 20,000 to 25,000 clones listed, roughly an eighth are singletons. Sample: blood. The source is a female donor with papillary thyroid cancer or a benign thyroid nodule (not recorded which). Some clones in this sample may be carry-over from other donors' samples.

This clone was counted ten times or more. The chain uses TRBV6-1 and TRBJ2-7, with D perhaps matching TRBD2 (6 bases). Germline-derived CDR1 and CDR2 are MNHNS and SASEGT. V was pared by 6 bases and J by 0 bases, with 15 bases between. This CDR3 has 15 residues. DNA of the CDR3: TGTGCCAGCAGGGGCAGTGGGAGGAGCTCCTACGAGCAGTACTTC. Translation: CASRGSGRSSYEQYF.

This clone was seen at least ten times. The rearrangement links TRBV27 to TRBJ2-7; 7 bases are shared with TRBD1. Per the germline V gene, CDR1 is MNHEY and CDR2 is SMNVEV (reference sequence). The J segment lost 2 bases and the V segment lost 7 bases, leaving 2 bases of the junction unmatched. There are 12 residues in the CDR3. As DNA, the CDR3 is TGTGCCAGCAAGAGGGGGCCCTACGAGCAGTACTTC. It specifies CASKRGPYEQYF.

The chain recombines TRBV20-1 with TRBJ2-7; 8 bases match TRBD2. The CDR3 loop spans 14 amino acids. Germline V gene data show CDR1 as DFQATT and CDR2 as SNEGSKA (reference sequence). Trimming took 8 bases from V and 1 from J; bases not matched to a gene: 10. As DNA, the CDR3 is TGCAGTTCCATAATAGCGGGATCGTCCTACGAGCAGTACTTC. This translates into CSSIIAGSSYEQYF.

This chain uses TRBV2 with TRBJ2-1; TRBD2 matches at 12 bases. Germline V CDR1 and CDR2: SNHLY, FYNNEI. The CDR3 runs 16 residues. The J segment lost 0 bases and the V segment lost 10 bases, leaving 7 bases of the junction unmatched. The CDR3 loop is CANSGLAGFSYNEQFF. CDR3 DNA sequence: TGTGCCAACTCGGGACTAGCGGGCTTCTCCTACAATGAGCAGTTCTTC.

This clone was counted ten times or more. The J gene is TRBJ1-4, the V gene TRBV5-1; D is possibly TRBD1 (5 bases). Germline CDR1 and CDR2: SGHRS and YFSETQ. V was trimmed by 4 bases and J by 6 bases, leaving 10 bases between them. The CDR3 length is 13 residues. CDR3 in DNA: TGCGCCAGCAGCCAAGGAGGGGATGAAAAACTGTTTTTT. It encodes CASSQGGDEKLFF.

The sample holds many counts of this clone. CDR3 nucleotides: TGTGCCAGCAGCATACTAGCGGGAGGGCCCAATGAGCAGTTCTTC. Amino acids: CASSILAGGPNEQFF. The V and J genes are TRBV3-1 and TRBJ2-1; 13 bases map to TRBD2. With 5 bases clipped from V and 6 bases from J, the junction kept 4 bases outside the gene matches. Per germline, CDR1 LGHDT and CDR2 YNNKEL (reference sequence). This CDR3 region has 15 residues.

This clone showed up many times. The chain links TRBV9 to TRBJ2-7; 12 nucleotides align to TRBD2. There are 19 residues in the CDR3. V dropped 2 bases and J dropped 2; count of bases not matched to a gene: 14. Germline-derived CDR1 and CDR2 are SGDLS and YYNGEE. This CDR3 is CASSVKTSGSTLPTYEQYF. CDR3 DNA sequence: TGTGCCAGCAGCGTTAAGACTAGCGGGAGTACGCTCCCAACCTACGAGCAGTACTTC.

This chain connects TRBV20-1 to TRBJ2-7; TRBD2 matches at 7 bases. This CDR3 is built from 14 residues. Germline CDR1 reads DFQATT; CDR2 reads SNEGSKA (reference sequence). V gave up 2 bases and J gave up 8 bases; unmatched junction bases: 12. The CDR3 here is CSARRLAAMNKQYF. The CDR3 DNA reads as TGCAGTGCTAGACGCCTAGCGGCAATGAACAAGCAGTACTTC.

The rearrangement joins TRBV11-2 to TRBJ2-1, with D possibly matching TRBD2 (5 bases). V lost 1 base and J 0 bases, leaving 7 bases between the germline ends. The germline gives CDR1 SGHAT, CDR2 FQNNGV. This CDR3 has 15 residues. For the CDR3, the DNA is TGTGCCAGCAGCTTAGTCCGGGGCTCCTACAATGAGCAGTTCTTC. It yields the protein CASSLVRGSYNEQFF.

The chain joins TRBV5-1 to TRBJ2-1; D possibly corresponds to TRBD1 (5 bases). Looked up from germline, CDR1 is SGHRS and CDR2 is YFSETQ. There are 14 residues in the CDR3. V lost 4 bases to trimming and J lost 7 bases, with 15 bases between them. The CDR3 here is CASSPAGIVNEQFF. CDR3 DNA: TGCGCCAGCAGCCCCGCAGGGATCGTGAATGAGCAGTTCTTC. Full variable domain (missing parts from reference TRBV5-1 and TRBJ2-1): KAGVTQTPRYLIKTRGQQVTLSCSPISGHRSVSWYQQTPGQGLQFLFEYFSETQRNKGNFPGRFSGRQFSNSRSEMNVSTLELGDSALYLCASSPAGIVNEQFFGPGTRLTVL.

The chain couples TRBV5-4 to TRBJ2-1; TRBD2 agrees at 9 bases. J was trimmed by 5 bases and V by 0 bases; bases with no gene match: 6. The CDR3 totals 16 residues. CDR1 SGHNT and CDR2 YYREEE come from the germline V gene (reference sequence). The CDR3 loop is CASSLAGGRANNEQFF. The CDR3 nucleotides read TGTGCCAGCAGCTTGGCCGGCGGGAGGGCCAACAATGAGCAGTTCTTC.

The table lists this clone with many counts. This chain uses TRBV20-1 with TRBJ1-1, with 9 nucleotides matching TRBD1. Unmatched junction bases numbered 6, after V lost 0 bases and J lost 4 bases. The CDR3 has 15 amino acids. The germline CDR1 and CDR2 sequences are DFQATT and SNEGSKA (reference sequence). The CDR3 nucleotides are TGCAGTGCTAGAGATGGGGACAGGGTATCCACTGAAGCTTTCTTT. Its translation is CSARDGDRVSTEAFF.

This clone showed up many times. V and J are TRBV7-9 and TRBJ1-5, with no clear D. Trimming pared 1 base from V and 6 bases from J, leaving 10 bases between. Germline V CDR1 and CDR2: SEHNR, FQNEAQ (reference sequence). The CDR3 has 14 amino acids. The CDR3 DNA sequence: TGTGCCAGCAGCTTAGACGGTTGGAGTCAGCCCCAGCATTTT. Protein sequence: CASSLDGWSQPQHF.

This clone occurred many times. This sample includes further DNA sequences coding for the same CDR3. The rearrangement joins TRBV7-2 to TRBJ1-1; D not certain. The ends were cut back, 11 bases at V and 10 bases at J, with 14 bases in the middle. Germline CDR1 and CDR2: SGHTA and FQGNSA. CDR3 length equals 10 residues. In DNA form, the CDR3 reads TGTGCCCGTGGCCCGCCAGCAGCTTTCTTT. Its translation is CARGPPAAFF.

This clone was counted many times. DNA for the CDR3: TGTGCCAGCAGCGTAGCGGGCGAGACCCGCACAGATACGCAGTATTTT. This gives the protein CASSVAGETRTDTQYF. The chain couples TRBV9 to TRBJ2-3; no definite D call. The CDR3 extends over 16 amino acids. Germline values: CDR1 SGDLS, CDR2 YYNGEE. V was shortened by 0 bases and J by 1 base, with 12 bases between the two germline ends.

At least ten counts were recorded for this clone. V gene TRBV30 combines with J gene TRBJ2-3; D perhaps matches TRBD1 (6 bases). The germline V and J ends were trimmed by 2 bases and 6 bases, with 15 bases remaining between them. In germline, CDR1 is GTSNPN, CDR2 SVGIG (reference sequence). The CDR3 is made up of 14 amino acids. The CDR3 reads CAWSRTAVGDTQYF. CDR3 coding DNA: TGTGCCTGGAGTAGGACAGCGGTCGGGGATACGCAGTATTTT.

The V and J genes are TRBV6-2 or TRBV6-3 and TRBJ1-1; TRBD1 aligns across 7 bases. Germline CDR1 MNHEY, CDR2 SVGEGT. CDR3 length: 15 amino acids. The junction had 8 bases not matched to a gene; V was cut back by 7 bases and J by 0 bases. CDR3 loop: CASNSTGSMNTEAFF. The CDR3 DNA reads TGTGCCAGCAATTCGACAGGGTCTATGAACACTGAAGCTTTCTTT.

This clone was counted at least ten times. The chain has TRBV3-1 and TRBJ2-2, with TRBD2 matching over 7 bases. J lost 5 bases, V lost 0 bases, and 6 bases had no gene match. The length of the CDR3 is 16 residues. CDR1 LGHDT and CDR2 YNNKEL come from the germline V gene (reference sequence). The CDR3 protein is CASSQEAGFQTGELFF. Written as DNA, the CDR3 is TGTGCCAGCAGCCAAGAAGCGGGGTTTCAGACCGGGGAGCTGTTTTTT.

The rearrangement joins TRBV11-1 to TRBJ2-2; D might be TRBD1 or TRBD2, each matching 5 bases. The CDR3 extends over 17 amino acids. The V gene's germline CDR1 is SGHAT and CDR2 FQDESV (reference sequence). V was shortened by 1 base and J by 3 bases, with 15 bases between the two germline ends. CDR3 sequence reads: CASSLGRGAPDTGELFF. CDR3 nucleotides: TGTGCCAGCAGCTTAGGACGAGGGGCGCCGGACACCGGGGAGCTGTTTTTT.

This clone was counted many times. The rearrangement joins TRBV6-1 to TRBJ1-2, with 9 bases lining up with TRBD1. This CDR3 comprises 14 residues. Germline-derived CDR1 and CDR2 are MNHNS and SASEGT. V lost 10 bases, J lost 4 bases, and 10 bases stayed unmatched. The CDR3 region is CATRGTGPFYGYTF. For the CDR3, the DNA is TGTGCCACCCGCGGGACAGGGCCCTTCTATGGCTACACCTTC.

This clone came up many times. This sequence joins TRBV10-2 and TRBJ2-3; 16 bases line up with TRBD2. The CDR3 runs 15 residues. Trimming at V came to 7 bases and at J to 4 bases, leaving 2 bases not matched to a gene. Germline V gene sequence: CDR1 WSHSY, CDR2 SAAADI. CDR3 DNA sequence: TGCGCCAGCATTGGGACTAGCGGGAGGGCAGATACGCAGTATTTT. Its translation is CASIGTSGRADTQYF.

Ten or more counts support this clone. The chain couples TRBV7-9 to TRBJ2-3; no clear D. The CDR3 extends over 11 amino acids. Germline V gives CDR1 SEHNR, CDR2 FQNEAQ (reference sequence). The germline V and J ends were trimmed by 5 bases and 3 bases, with 3 bases remaining between them. The CDR3 spells CASSATDTQYF. CDR3 sequence (DNA): TGTGCCAGCAGCGCGACAGATACGCAGTATTTT.

This clone was observed at least ten times. One end of the junction varies from germline; a read error may be responsible. DNA for the CDR3: TGTGTCAGCAGTTACGGCGGGAATTCACCCCTCCACTTT. It is translated as CVSSYGGNSPLHF. V and J are TRBV6-5 and TRBJ1-6; D remains ambiguous. This CDR3 is built from 13 residues. Germline V lookup: CDR1 MNHEY, CDR2 SVGAGI.

This clone has a count of ten or more. The chain links TRBV7-9 to TRBJ2-3; TRBD1 might be the D (5 bases). Trimming took 5 bases from V and 13 from J, leaving 13 bases between them. The CDR3 length is 11 residues. Germline V CDR1 and CDR2: SEHNR, FQNEAQ (reference sequence). The CDR3 sequence: CASSQSDIKYF. In DNA form, the CDR3 reads TGTGCCAGCAGCCAGTCGGACATTAAGTATTTT.

This clone has a count of ten or more. The junction departs from the called germline gene at one end, perhaps through a read error. The CDR3 coding sequence is TGTGCCAGTAGTACAGGGAGGTCCTACAATGAGCAGTCCTTC. Protein: CASSTGRSYNEQSF. The V call is TRBV19, the J call TRBJ2-1, with D possibly being TRBD2 (6 bases). This CDR3 comprises 14 residues. The germline V gene has CDR1 LNHDA and CDR2 SQIVND (reference sequence).

This clone occurred many times. Other DNA sequences in this sample translate to the same CDR3. This chain connects TRBV28 to TRBJ2-5; D might be TRBD1 or TRBD2, each matching 6 bases. Trimming took off 8 bases at V and 4 bases at J, with 17 bases between the two ends. The germline V gene encodes CDR1 MDHEN and CDR2 SYDVKM. The CDR3 extends over 14 amino acids. The CDR3 bases are TGTGCCAGCGGGGGTCGGGGGCGCTTAGAGACCCAGTACTTC. It encodes CASGGRGRLETQYF.

Many counts were recorded for this clone. Other DNA sequences in this sample translate to the same CDR3. This chain joins TRBV19 and TRBJ1-5; TRBD1 aligns across 7 bases. The CDR3 contains 13 residues. Trimming took 9 bases from V and 3 from J; bases not matched to a gene: 5. CDR1 is LNHDA, CDR2 SQIVND, per germline (reference sequence). The DNA for the CDR3 is TGTGCCAGCACAGGGGCCTTCAATCAGCCCCAGCATTTT. Amino acid sequence: CASTGAFNQPQHF. The variable domain in full, completed from reference TRBV19 and TRBJ1-5, reads DGGITQSPKYLFRKEGQNVTLSCEQNLNHDAMYWYRQDPGQGLRLIYYSQIVNDFQKGDIAEGYSVSREKKESFPLTVTSAQKNPTAFYLCASTGAFNQPQHFGDGTRLSIL.

This clone appeared many times. V gene TRBV28 combines with J gene TRBJ2-1; the D gene could be TRBD1 or TRBD2 (6 bases each). The CDR3 length is 15 residues. CDR1 is MDHEN and CDR2 is SYDVKM in the germline V gene. The V and J ends lost 6 bases and 6 bases respectively, with 18 bases between them. The CDR3 nucleotides are TGTGCCAGCAGCAACCGGCCTACGGGGGCCAATGAGCAGTTCTTC. Its protein is CASSNRPTGANEQFF.